This T cell receptor (beta chain) was identified during a study of early T cells in non-severe SARS-CoV-2 infection. Study-level background: Unpaired chains resulted from sequencing bulk RNA of unsorted whole blood.

A single count supports this clonotype. Antigen unknown. The V end was cut by 9 bases, the J end by 2 bases, with 14 bases between. The germline gives CDR1 SGHRS, CDR2 YFSETQ. The CDR3 extends over 14 amino acids. Unique molecular identifiers were added to individual cDNA molecules. TCRdb passed the 5' RACE reads through MiXCR, listing each CDR3 protein once. This table holds about 40,000 distinct CDR3 sequences, 5.8% found once. Notes on the study in general: In VDJdb matching, anti-spike CD8 responses were favored while private and CD4 specificities went missing.

V usage is TRBV5-1 and J usage is TRBJ2-2; D unresolved. The sequence was obtained from an adult who was a healthcare worker with PCR-confirmed SARS-CoV-2 infection or an uninfected control (not recorded which). The sequencing input was whole blood. CDR3 DNA sequence: TGCGCCATCAGGATAGGGCTTAACACCGGGGAGCTGTTTTTT. Protein sequence: CAIRIGLNTGELFF.